The 5 T cell receptor beta chains below all came from one sample that was sequenced in a study of blood T cell repertoires in COVID-19. The table came from immunoSEQ multiplex PCR; TCRdb's copy has only in-frame clones and leaves some out. The sample carries roughly 200,000 clones, approximately 90% recorded once. Sequencing used PBMCs or T cells enriched from blood (not recorded which). These TCRs come from a man between 25 and 39 years old who had recovered from COVID-19.

The chain joins TRBV19 to TRBJ2-7, with 8 bases identical to TRBD2. The CDR3 totals 14 residues. CDR1 is LNHDA, CDR2 SQIVND, per germline (reference sequence). V lost 6 bases, J lost 4 bases, and 8 bases stayed unmatched. The CDR3 reads CASRGSGSGYEQYF. Here the CDR3 DNA reads TGTGCCAGTAGGGGAAGCGGGAGTGGGTACGAGCAGTACTTC.

This chain links TRBV11-2 with TRBJ1-4, with TRBD1 as a possible D gene (6 bases). V lost 5 bases and J lost 7, with 11 bases in between. The CDR3 is made up of 13 amino acids. The germline V gene has CDR1 SGHAT and CDR2 FQNNGV. CDR3 region: CASSPRGGEKLFF. The CDR3 DNA follows: TGTGCCAGCAGCCCCAGAGGGGGTGAAAAACTGTTTTTT.

The genes are TRBV19 and TRBJ2-1, with a weak D call TRBD2 (5 bases). With 5 bases removed from V and 2 bases from J, the gap between germline ends came to 16 bases. The CDR3 extends over 16 amino acids. Germline V lookup: CDR1 LNHDA, CDR2 SQIVND (reference sequence). CDR3 DNA sequence: TGTGCCAGTAGTGACTTCCTAGCTCCCGCCTACAATGAGCAGTTCTTC. Amino acids: CASSDFLAPAYNEQFF.

The chain uses TRBV18 and TRBJ2-7; TRBD1 matches 8 bases. Trimming took 1 base from V and 2 from J; bases not matched to a gene: 1. The CDR3 runs to 14 residues. Germline V gene data show CDR1 as KGHSH and CDR2 as LQKENI. In DNA form, the CDR3 reads TGTGCCAGCTCACCACGACAGGGGACCTACGAGCAGTACTTC. It specifies CASSPRQGTYEQYF.

The CDR3 loop is CATSRAGAGMVGTDTQYF. CDR3 bases: TGTGCCACCAGCAGAGCAGGAGCGGGGATGGTAGGGACAGATACGCAGTATTTT. This sequence joins TRBV15 and TRBJ2-3, with 7 bases fitting TRBD2. Germline V CDR1 and CDR2: LNHNV, YYDKDF (reference sequence). Trimming removed 1 base from V and 3 bases from J; junction bases left unmatched: 13. The length of the CDR3 is 18 residues. Based on the CDR3 plus reference TRBV15 and TRBJ2-3, the full variable domain is DAMVIQNPRYQVTQFGKPVTLSCSQTLNHNVMYWYQQKSSQAPKLLFHYYDKDFNNEADTPDNFQSRRPNTSFCFLDIRSPGLGDTAMYLCATSRAGAGMVGTDTQYFGPGTRLTVL.